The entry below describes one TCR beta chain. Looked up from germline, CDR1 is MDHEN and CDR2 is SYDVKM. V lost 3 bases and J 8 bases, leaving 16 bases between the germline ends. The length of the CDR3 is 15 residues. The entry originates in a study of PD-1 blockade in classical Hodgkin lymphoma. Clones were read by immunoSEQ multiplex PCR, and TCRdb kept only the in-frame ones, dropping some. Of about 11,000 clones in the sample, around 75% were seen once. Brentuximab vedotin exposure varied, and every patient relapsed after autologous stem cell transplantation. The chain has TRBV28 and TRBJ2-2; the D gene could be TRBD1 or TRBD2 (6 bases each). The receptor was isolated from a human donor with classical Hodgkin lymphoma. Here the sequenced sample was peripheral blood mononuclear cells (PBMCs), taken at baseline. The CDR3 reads CASSFYSGALGELFF. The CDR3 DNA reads TGTGCCAGCAGTTTCTATTCGGGGGCTTTGGGGGAGCTGTTTTTT.